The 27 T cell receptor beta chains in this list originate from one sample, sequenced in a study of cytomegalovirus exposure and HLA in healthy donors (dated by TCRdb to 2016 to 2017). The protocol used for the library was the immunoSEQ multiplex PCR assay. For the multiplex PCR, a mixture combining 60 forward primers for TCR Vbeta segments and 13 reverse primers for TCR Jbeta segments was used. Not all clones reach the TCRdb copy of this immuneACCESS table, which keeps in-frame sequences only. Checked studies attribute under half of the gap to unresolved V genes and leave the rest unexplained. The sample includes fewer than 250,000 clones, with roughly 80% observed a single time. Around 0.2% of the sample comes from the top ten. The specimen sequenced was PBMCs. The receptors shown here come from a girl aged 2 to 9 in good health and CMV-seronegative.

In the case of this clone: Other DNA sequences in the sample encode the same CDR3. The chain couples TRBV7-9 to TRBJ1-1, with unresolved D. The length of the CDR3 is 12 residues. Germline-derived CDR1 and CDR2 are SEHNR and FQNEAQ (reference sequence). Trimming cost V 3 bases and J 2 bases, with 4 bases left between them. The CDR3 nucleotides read TGTGCCAGCAGCTTTGGCAACACTGAAGCTTTCTTT. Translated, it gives CASSFGNTEAFF. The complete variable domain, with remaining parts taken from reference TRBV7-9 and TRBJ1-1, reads DTGVSQNPRHKITKRGQNVTFRCDPISEHNRLYWYRQTLGQGPEFLTYFQNEAQLEKSRLLSDRFSAERPKGSFSTLEIQRTEQGDSAMYLCASSFGNTEAFFGQGTRLTVV.

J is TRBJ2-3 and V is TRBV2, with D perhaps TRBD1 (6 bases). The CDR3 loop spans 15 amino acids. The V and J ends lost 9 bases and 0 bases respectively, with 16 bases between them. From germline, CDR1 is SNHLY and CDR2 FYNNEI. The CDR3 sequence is CAREGLGASTDTQYF. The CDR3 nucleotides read TGTGCCAGAGAGGGGTTGGGGGCTAGCACAGATACGCAGTATTTT.

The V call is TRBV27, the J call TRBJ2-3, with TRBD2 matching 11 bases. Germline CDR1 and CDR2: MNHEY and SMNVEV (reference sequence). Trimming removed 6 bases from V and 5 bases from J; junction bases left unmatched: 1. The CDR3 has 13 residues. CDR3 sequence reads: CASRLAGEDTQYF. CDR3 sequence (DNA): TGTGCCAGCAGACTAGCGGGAGAAGATACGCAGTATTTT.

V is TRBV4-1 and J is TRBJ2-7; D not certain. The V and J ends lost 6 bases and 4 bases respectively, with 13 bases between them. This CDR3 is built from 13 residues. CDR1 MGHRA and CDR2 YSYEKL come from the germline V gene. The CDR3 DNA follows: TGCGCCAGCAGTGCCGTAGAGAGGTACGAGCAGTACTTC. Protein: CASSAVERYEQYF.

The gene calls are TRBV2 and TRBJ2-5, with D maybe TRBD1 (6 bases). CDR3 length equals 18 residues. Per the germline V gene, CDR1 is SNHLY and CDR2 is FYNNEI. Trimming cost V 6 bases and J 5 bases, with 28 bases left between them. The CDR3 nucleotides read TGTGCCAGCAGCGATTTAGGGGGAGTACTAGAAGGATGGGAGACCCAGTACTTC. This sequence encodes CASSDLGGVLEGWETQYF.

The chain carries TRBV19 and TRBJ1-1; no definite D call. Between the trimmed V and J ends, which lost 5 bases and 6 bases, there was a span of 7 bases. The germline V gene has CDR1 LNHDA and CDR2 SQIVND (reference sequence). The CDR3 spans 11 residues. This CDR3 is CASSSGAEAFF. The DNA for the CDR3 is TGTGCCAGTAGTTCCGGGGCTGAAGCTTTCTTT. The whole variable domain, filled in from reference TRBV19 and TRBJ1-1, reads DGGITQSPKYLFRKEGQNVTLSCEQNLNHDAMYWYRQDPGQGLRLIYYSQIVNDFQKGDIAEGYSVSREKKESFPLTVTSAQKNPTAFYLCASSSGAEAFFGQGTRLTVV.

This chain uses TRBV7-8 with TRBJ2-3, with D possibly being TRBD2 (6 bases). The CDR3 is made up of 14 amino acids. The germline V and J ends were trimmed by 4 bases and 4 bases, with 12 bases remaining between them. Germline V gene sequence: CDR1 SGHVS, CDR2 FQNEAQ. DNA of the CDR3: TGTGCCAGCAGCTACGGGAGCCCGCCAGATACGCAGTATTTT. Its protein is CASSYGSPPDTQYF.

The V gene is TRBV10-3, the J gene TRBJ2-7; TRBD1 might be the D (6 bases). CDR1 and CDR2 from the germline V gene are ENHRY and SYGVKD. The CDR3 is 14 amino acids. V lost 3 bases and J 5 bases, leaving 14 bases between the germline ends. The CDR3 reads CAISDLLRGNEQYF. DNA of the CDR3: TGTGCCATCAGTGATTTGTTAAGGGGGAACGAGCAGTACTTC.

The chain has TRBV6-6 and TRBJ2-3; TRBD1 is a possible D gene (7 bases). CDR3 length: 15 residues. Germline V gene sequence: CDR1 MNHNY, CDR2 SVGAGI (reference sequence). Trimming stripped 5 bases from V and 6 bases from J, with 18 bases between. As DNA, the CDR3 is TGTGCCAGCAGTCCCCCGGAGGGGGCCGGGGATACGCAGTATTTT. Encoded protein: CASSPPEGAGDTQYF.

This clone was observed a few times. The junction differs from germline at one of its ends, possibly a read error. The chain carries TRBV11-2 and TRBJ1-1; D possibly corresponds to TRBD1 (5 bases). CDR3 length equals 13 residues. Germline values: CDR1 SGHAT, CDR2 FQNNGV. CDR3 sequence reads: CASSIDRGSGAFF. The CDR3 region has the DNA TGTGCCAGCAGCATAGACAGAGGGTCTGGAGCTTTCTTT. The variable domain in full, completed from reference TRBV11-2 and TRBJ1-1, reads EAGVAQSPRYKIIEKRQSVAFWCNPISGHATLYWYQQILGQGPKLLIQFQNNGVVDDSQLPKDRFSAERLKGVDSTLKIQPAKLEDSAVYLCASSIDRGSGAFFGQGTRLTVV.

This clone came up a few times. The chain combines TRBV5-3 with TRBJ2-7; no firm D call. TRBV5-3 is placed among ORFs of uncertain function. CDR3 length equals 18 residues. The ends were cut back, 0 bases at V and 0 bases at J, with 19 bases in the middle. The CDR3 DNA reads TGTGCCAGAAGCTTGGTTATCCTCCACACTACGAGCTCCTACGAGCAGTACTTC. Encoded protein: CARSLVILHTTSSYEQYF.

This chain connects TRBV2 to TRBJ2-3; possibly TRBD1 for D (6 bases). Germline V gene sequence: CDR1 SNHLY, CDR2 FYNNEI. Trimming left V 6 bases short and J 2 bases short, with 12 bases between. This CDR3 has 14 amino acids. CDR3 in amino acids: CASRTQGFTDTQYF. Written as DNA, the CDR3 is TGTGCCAGCAGGACCCAGGGGTTCACAGATACGCAGTATTTT.

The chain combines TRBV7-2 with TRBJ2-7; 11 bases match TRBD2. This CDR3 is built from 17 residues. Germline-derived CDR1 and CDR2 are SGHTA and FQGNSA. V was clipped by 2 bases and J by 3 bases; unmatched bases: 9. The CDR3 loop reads CASSLTRELAGVYEQYF. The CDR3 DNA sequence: TGTGCCAGCAGCTTAACCCGGGAACTAGCGGGAGTCTACGAGCAGTACTTC.

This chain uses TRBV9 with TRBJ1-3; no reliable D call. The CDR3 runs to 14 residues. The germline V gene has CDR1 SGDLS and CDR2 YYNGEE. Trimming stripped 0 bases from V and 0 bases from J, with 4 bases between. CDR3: CASSVVDSGNTIYF. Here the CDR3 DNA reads TGTGCCAGCAGCGTAGTAGACTCTGGAAACACCATATATTTT.

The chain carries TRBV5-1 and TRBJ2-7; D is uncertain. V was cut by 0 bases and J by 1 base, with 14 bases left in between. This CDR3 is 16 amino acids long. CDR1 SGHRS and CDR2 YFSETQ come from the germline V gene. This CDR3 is CASSLEPNSFSYEQYF. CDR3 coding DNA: TGCGCCAGCAGCTTGGAACCCAACAGCTTTTCCTACGAGCAGTACTTC.

This CDR3 reads CASSLESYEQYF. In DNA, the CDR3 is TGCGCCAGCAGCTTGGAATCATACGAGCAGTACTTC. The gene calls are TRBV5-1 and TRBJ2-7; D remains unclear. With 0 bases removed from V and 4 bases from J, the gap between germline ends came to 5 bases. This CDR3 is 12 amino acids long. From germline, CDR1 is SGHRS and CDR2 YFSETQ.

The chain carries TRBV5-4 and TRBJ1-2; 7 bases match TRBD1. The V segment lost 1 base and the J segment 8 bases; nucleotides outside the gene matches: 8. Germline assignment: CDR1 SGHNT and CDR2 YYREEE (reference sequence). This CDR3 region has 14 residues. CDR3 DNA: TGTGCCAGCAGCTTGCGGGACAGCTCTACCGGCTACACCTTC. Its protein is CASSLRDSSTGYTF.

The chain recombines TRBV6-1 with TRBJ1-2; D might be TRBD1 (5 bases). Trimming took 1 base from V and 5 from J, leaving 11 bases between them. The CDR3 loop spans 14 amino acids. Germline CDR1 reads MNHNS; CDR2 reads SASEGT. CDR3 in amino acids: CASSEGGTGYGYTF. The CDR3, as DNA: TGTGCCAGCAGTGAAGGGGGGACTGGATATGGCTACACCTTC.

The CDR3 sequence is CASSLGSSRGRNEQFF. CDR3 bases: TGTGCCAGCAGCTTAGGATCATCGCGGGGGCGGAATGAGCAGTTCTTC. V and J are TRBV11-2 and TRBJ2-1, with D tentatively TRBD2 (7 bases). The CDR3 length is 16 residues. V lost 1 base to trimming and J lost 7 bases, with 17 bases between them. The germline V gene has CDR1 SGHAT and CDR2 FQNNGV. Drawing the rest from reference TRBV11-2 and TRBJ2-1, the complete variable domain is EAGVAQSPRYKIIEKRQSVAFWCNPISGHATLYWYQQILGQGPKLLIQFQNNGVVDDSQLPKDRFSAERLKGVDSTLKIQPAKLEDSAVYLCASSLGSSRGRNEQFFGPGTRLTVL.

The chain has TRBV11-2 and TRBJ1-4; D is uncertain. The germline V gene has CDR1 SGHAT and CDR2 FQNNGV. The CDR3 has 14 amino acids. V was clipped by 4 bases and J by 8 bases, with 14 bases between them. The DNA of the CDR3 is TGTGCCAGCAGCTCGGGGTTCATACGGGAAAAACTGTTTTTT. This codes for CASSSGFIREKLFF.

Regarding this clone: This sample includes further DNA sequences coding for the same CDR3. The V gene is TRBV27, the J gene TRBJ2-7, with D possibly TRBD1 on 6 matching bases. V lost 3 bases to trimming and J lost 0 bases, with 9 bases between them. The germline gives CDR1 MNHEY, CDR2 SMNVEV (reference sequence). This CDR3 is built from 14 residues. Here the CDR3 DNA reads TGTGCCAGCAGTTTGTCACAGGGCTCCTACGAGCAGTACTTC. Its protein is CASSLSQGSYEQYF.

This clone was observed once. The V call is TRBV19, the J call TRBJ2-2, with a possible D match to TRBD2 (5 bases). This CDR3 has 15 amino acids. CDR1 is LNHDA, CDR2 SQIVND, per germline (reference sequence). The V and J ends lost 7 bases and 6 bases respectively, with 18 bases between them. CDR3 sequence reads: CASIGGRPDAGELFF. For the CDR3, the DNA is TGTGCCAGTATTGGCGGGCGACCCGACGCCGGGGAGCTGTTTTTT.

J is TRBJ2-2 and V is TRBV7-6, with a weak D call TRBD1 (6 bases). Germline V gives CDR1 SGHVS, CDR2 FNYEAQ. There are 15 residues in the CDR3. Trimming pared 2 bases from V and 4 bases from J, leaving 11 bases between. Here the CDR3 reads CASSLYRVSTGELFF. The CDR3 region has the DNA TGTGCCAGCAGCTTATACAGGGTCAGCACCGGGGAGCTGTTTTTT.

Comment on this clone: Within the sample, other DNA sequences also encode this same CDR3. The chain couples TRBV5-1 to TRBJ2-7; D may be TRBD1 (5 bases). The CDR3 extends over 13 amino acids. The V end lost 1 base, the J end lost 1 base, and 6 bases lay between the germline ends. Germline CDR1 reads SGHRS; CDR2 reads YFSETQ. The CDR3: CASSLQGSYEQYF. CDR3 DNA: TGCGCCAGCAGCTTGCAGGGATCCTACGAGCAGTACTTC.

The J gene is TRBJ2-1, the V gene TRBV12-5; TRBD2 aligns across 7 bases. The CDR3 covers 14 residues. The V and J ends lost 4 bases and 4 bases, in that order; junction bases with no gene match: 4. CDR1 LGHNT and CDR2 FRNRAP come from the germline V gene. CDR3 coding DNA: TGTGCTAGTGGTTCAAGCGGGGTATACAATGAGCAGTTCTTC. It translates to CASGSSGVYNEQFF.

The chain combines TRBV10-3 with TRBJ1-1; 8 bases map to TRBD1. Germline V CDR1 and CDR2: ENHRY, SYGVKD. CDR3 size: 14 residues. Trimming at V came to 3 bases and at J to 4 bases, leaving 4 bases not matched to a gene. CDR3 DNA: TGTGCCATCAGTGAAGACAGGGGTTTCACTGAAGCTTTCTTT. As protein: CAISEDRGFTEAFF.

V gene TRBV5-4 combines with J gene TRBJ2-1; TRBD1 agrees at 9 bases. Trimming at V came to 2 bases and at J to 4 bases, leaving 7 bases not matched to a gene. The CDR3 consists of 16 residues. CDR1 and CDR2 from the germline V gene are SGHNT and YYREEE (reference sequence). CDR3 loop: CASSFRRTGAYNEQFF. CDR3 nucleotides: TGTGCCAGCAGCTTCCGCAGGACAGGGGCGTACAATGAGCAGTTCTTC.